This TCR beta chain was captured in a study of cytomegalovirus exposure and HLA in healthy donors. In the case of this clone: Its target is unknown.

PCR used 60 Vbeta primers and 13 Jbeta primers. Per the original data handling: Approximately 11 million of 65 million to 95 million unique TCR beta chains were shared, per a later count. The assay was immunoSEQ multiplex PCR, and TCRdb's table has in-frame clones only and misses some. V, J and clone size derive from that table, while D and trimming were established from the DNA sequence. The table shows 140,000 to 150,000 clones, with roughly three quarters occurring only once. Study-wide results and caveats: CMV antigen specificity of a few CMV-associated chains was confirmed in vitro. A later analysis linked a missense variant in DCLRE1C to the trimming of TCR beta V and J genes.

The CDR3 is 12 residues long. V gave up 0 bases and J gave up 12 bases, with 7 bases separating them. Germline-derived CDR1 and CDR2 are SGHDT and YYEEEE. The V call is TRBV5-6, the J call TRBJ1-6; no firm D call. Sample: PBMCs. The TCR sequence derives from a female donor in good health and CMV-seronegative. CDR3 amino acids: CASSLGAGPLHF. In DNA, the CDR3 is TGTGCCAGCAGCTTGGGGGCCGGACCCCTCCACTTT.